This T cell receptor (beta chain) was identified in a study of vaccination and CD4 T cells after COVID-19. Study details: Four females and six males made up the convalescents, with two Hispanic. Overlapping SARS-CoV-2, HCoV-NL63, HCoV-OC43 and HCoV-229E spike peptides stimulated the cells. Study-level findings and limits: In median terms, SARS-CoV-2-reactive clonotypes went from roughly 21 to 40, a nonsignificant rise.

This clonotype was counted only a few times. The target antigen is unknown. CD4+ T cells that had been cultured provided DNA sequenced with the Oncomine TCR Beta short-read assay. Each CDR3 protein gets one entry after TCRdb re-called the PCR reads with MiXCR. The sample holds around 12,000 distinct CDR3 sequences, about 43% seen once. With 5 bases clipped from V and 6 bases from J, the junction kept 3 bases outside the gene matches. From germline, CDR1 is SGHTA and CDR2 FQGNSA. CDR3 length: 14 amino acids. Sample treatment: approximately nine-day PBMC culture with coronavirus spike peptide pools or control peptides (ViraFEST assay). After expanding antigen-specific T cells with peptide pools, ViraFEST sequenced their TCRs.

Sequenced material: CD4+ T cells from blood, cultured in vitro. The V call is TRBV7-2, the J call TRBJ2-4; 11 bases are a match to TRBD2. The receptor comes from a human donor who had recovered from COVID-19. CDR3 coding DNA: TGTGCCAGCAGCCCTGGACTAGCGGGAAACATTCAGTACTTC. This codes for CASSPGLAGNIQYF.